Listed here is a single T cell receptor beta chain. The record originates from a study of blood T cell repertoires in COVID-19. Profiling relied on immunoSEQ multiplex PCR, and the TCRdb table lists in-frame clones only, not all of them. The sample lists approximately 250,000 clones, approximately 84% occurring once. Source material: PBMCs or T cells enriched from blood (not recorded which). This clonotype was sampled from a man in his forties who had recovered from COVID-19.

The CDR3, as DNA: TGTGCCAGCAGCCGACAACAGGCAGATACGCAGTATTTT. Protein sequence: CASSRQQADTQYF. The chain combines TRBV6-5 with TRBJ2-3; D is possibly TRBD1 (5 bases). The CDR3 has 13 amino acids. The V gene's germline CDR1 is MNHEY and CDR2 SVGAGI. The V end lost 6 bases, the J end lost 4 bases, and 11 bases lay between the germline ends.